Listed below are T cell receptor beta chains from one sample, sequenced in a study of blood T cell repertoires in COVID-19. Clones were sequenced by immunoSEQ multiplex PCR, and TCRdb holds only the in-frame ones, with some missing. Here the sample spans 60,000 or so clones, roughly 86% being singletons. The material sequenced was peripheral blood. These receptors were taken from a man aged 60 to 69 with acute or convalescent COVID-19. Both conserved end residues are part of each CDR3.

TRBV12-2	CASRLARGSGGLGTDTQYF
TRBV3-1/TRBV3-2	CASSQGSREKLFF
TRBV5-1	CASSPARGRDTGELFF
TRBV27	CASSRTGTSNTIYF
TRBV7-2	CASSLALPPYEQYF
TRBV6-2/TRBV6-3	CASSYSLDRANYGYTF
TRBV4-2	CASSRASGGASNEQFF
TRBV6-2/TRBV6-3	CASSYSITGYQPQHF
TRBV19	CASSTFGGARNQPQHF
TRBV3-1/TRBV3-2	CASRPRQGQSGEQFF
TRBV15	CATSRDRRLGETQYF
TRBV25-1	CASSAVAGALNTGELFF
TRBV18	CASSPDSDEQYF
TRBV7-2	CASSLVGRHYEQYF
TRBV10-1	CASRARENSPLHF
TRBV5-1	CASSSDIDRAGELFF
TRBV10-3	CAISESGQGDYEQYF
TRBV30	CASPRPWGDNEQFF
TRBV5-6	CASSYTDRGGEKLFF
TRBV5-1	CASSLEQGGRGDTQYF
TRBV19	CASSPLGGNQPQHF
TRBV24-1	CATSDSQDQETQYF
TRBV9	CASSADWSSYNEQFF
TRBV6-5	CASSPTQGAYEQYF
TRBV7-8	CASSSRIPGQGSGYTF
TRBV24-1	CATSEDRAVGFAEQFF
TRBV9	CASSADREETQYF
TRBV7-5	CARSLAGGLKSTDTQYF
TRBV7-8	CASSLDRWNTEAFF
TRBV11-3	CASSSRQGNNNNEQFF
TRBV4-3	CASSQGLRVAPSYGYTF
TRBV5-1	CASSWGQAPRSNQPQHF
TRBV18	CASSPPTANYGYTF
TRBV4-2	CASSQDLRATPDEQFF
TRBV3-1/TRBV3-2	CASSPPGLAGANGEQYF
TRBV5-5	CASSHGTGGANTEAFF
TRBV11-2	CASSPRDRGHSYNEQFF
TRBV20-1	CSASGPGSEQYF
TRBV9	CASSVEGQGGTGNTIYF
TRBV20-1	CSASKQGYDYGYTF
TRBV7-2	CASSLALPGSSTDTQYF
TRBV7-2	CASSLDSWGGNSPLHF
TRBV12-3/TRBV12-4	CASSLGLTGEYTF
TRBV10-2	CASSGISPGEQYF
TRBV30	CAWSPGQETQYF
TRBV14	CASSQSPGADYGYTF
TRBV6-5	CASSYSKNGGSEQFF
TRBV7-2	CASSRRGGEETQYF
TRBV10-3	CAIRAGSNYNEQFF
TRBV19	CASSKTQSYGYTF
TRBV7-9	CASSLGQGHETQYF